A selection of T cell receptor beta chains follows, all from one sample in a study of T cells in Graves' hyperthyroidism and ophthalmopathy. TCRdb passed the multiplex PCR reads through MiXCR, listing each CDR3 protein once. Altogether hundreds of thousands of distinct CDR3 sequences are present, roughly 16% being singletons, with the ten largest covering about 3.8%. Input material: blood. Source of these receptors: a woman in her twenties or thirties with Graves' hyperthyroidism. Each CDR3 is given with its conserved first and last residue. Fields, in order: D gene, J gene, clone size, V gene, CDR3 DNA, CDR3 protein. D genes are given only for firm matches. Clone size, where shown, is once, few, many, or a class for clones that have expanded.

D: -; J: TRBJ2-5; size: -; V: TRBV30; DNA: TGTGCCTGGAACTCTCAGGGTGCCCAAGAGACCCAGTACTTC; CDR3: CAWNSQGAQETQYF
D: -; J: TRBJ2-3; size: many; V: TRBV5-1; DNA: TGCGCCAGCAGCTTGGCCGACAGCAGCACAGATACGCAGTATTTT; CDR3: CASSLADSSTDTQYF
D: -; J: TRBJ1-5; size: many; V: TRBV28; DNA: TGTGCCAGCAGTTTATTTGGGGGTCAGCCCCAGCATTTT; CDR3: CASSLFGGQPQHF
D: -; J: TRBJ1-1; size: many; V: TRBV6-1; DNA: TGTGCCAGCGACGGACAGTCTGAAGCTTTCTTT; CDR3: CASDGQSEAFF
D: -; J: TRBJ2-7; size: many; V: TRBV28; DNA: TGTGCCAGCCAAAGACTAGGCGAGCAGTACTTC; CDR3: CASQRLGEQYF
D: TRBD2; J: TRBJ2-1; size: few; V: TRBV5-1; DNA: TGCGCCAGCAGCTGGGGACTAGCGGGAATTTTCTACAATGAGCAGTTCTTC; CDR3: CASSWGLAGIFYNEQFF
D: TRBD1; J: TRBJ1-5; size: few; V: TRBV12-3/TRBV12-4; DNA: TGTGCCAGCAGTTTGGGGCAGGGGGGAAACAATCAGCCCCAGCATTTT; CDR3: CASSLGQGGNNQPQHF
D: TRBD1; J: TRBJ2-7; size: few; V: TRBV20-1; DNA: TGCAGTGCTAGTGGGGACAGGGACCACGAGCAGTACTTC; CDR3: CSASGDRDHEQYF
D: -; J: TRBJ1-2; size: many; V: TRBV30; DNA: TGTGCCTGGAGTCAAGGTGATGGCTACACCTTC; CDR3: CAWSQGDGYTF
D: -; J: TRBJ1-4; size: many; V: TRBV18; DNA: TGTGCCAGCTCACCACCACAGGGTTCTAATGAAAAACTGTTTTTT; CDR3: CASSPPQGSNEKLFF
D: TRBD2; J: TRBJ2-2; size: many; V: TRBV5-1; DNA: TGCGCCAGCAGTCTACTAGCGGGAAGGTGGAACACCGGGGAGCTGTTTTTT; CDR3: CASSLLAGRWNTGELFF
D: -; J: TRBJ2-5; size: many; V: TRBV3-1; DNA: TGTGCCAGCAGCCAAGGCGTCCAAGAGACCCAGTACTTC; CDR3: CASSQGVQETQYF
D: TRBD2; J: TRBJ2-1; size: -; V: TRBV6-1; DNA: TGTGCCAGCAGTGACGGCGGGAGTTTGGATGAGCAGTTCTTC; CDR3: CASSDGGSLDEQFF
D: -; J: TRBJ2-7; size: -; V: TRBV20-1; DNA: TGCAGTGCTAGAACCCAAGGGCGGACCTACGAGCAGTACTTC; CDR3: CSARTQGRTYEQYF
D: TRBD1; J: TRBJ2-4; size: many; V: TRBV7-2; DNA: TGTGCCAGCAGCATACGACAGGGGGTGAACATTCAGTACTTC; CDR3: CASSIRQGVNIQYF
D: -; J: TRBJ2-1; size: many; V: TRBV7-8; DNA: TGTGCCAGCAGCACCGGGACATATAACAATGAGCAGTTCTTC; CDR3: CASSTGTYNNEQFF
D: -; J: TRBJ2-7; size: few; V: TRBV5-5; DNA: TGTGCCAGCAGCTTGGGTGGGCAGAGTTACTACGAGCAGTACTTC; CDR3: CASSLGGQSYYEQYF
D: TRBD2; J: TRBJ2-5; size: -; V: TRBV11-2; DNA: TGTGCCAGCAGCCGCGAACTAGCGGGAGGTGGGGAGACCCAGTACTTC; CDR3: CASSRELAGGGETQYF